What follows are 28 T cell receptor beta chains derived from one specimen sequenced in a study of control samples from healthy donors and cancer patients. The data were produced by immunoSEQ multiplex PCR, yet TCRdb's version contains in-frame clones alone and is incomplete. The repertoire has 80,000 or so clones, roughly nine tenths of them found once; the top ten carry around 17%. What was sequenced was blood. These receptors all stem from a man aged 45-65 years in good health.

The CDR3 protein is CASSQGTTSTDTQYF. Here the CDR3 DNA reads TGCGCCAGCAGCCAAGGGACCACTAGCACAGATACGCAGTATTTT. The chain couples TRBV4-3 to TRBJ2-3, with D unresolved. This CDR3 is built from 15 residues. V was cut by 1 base and J by 0 bases, with 8 bases left in between. Germline loops: CDR1 LGHNA, CDR2 YSLEER.

The gene calls are TRBV7-9 and TRBJ1-4, with D unclear. Per the germline V gene, CDR1 is SEHNR and CDR2 is FQNEAQ (reference sequence). The CDR3 extends over 16 amino acids. With 5 bases removed from V and 1 base from J, the gap between germline ends came to 14 bases. The CDR3: CASSLGPVGTNEKLFF. In DNA, the CDR3 is TGTGCCAGCAGCCTAGGCCCGGTGGGAACTAATGAAAAACTGTTTTTT.

The chain combines TRBV19 with TRBJ1-3; possibly TRBD1 for D (5 bases). The CDR3 has 14 residues. Germline V gene data show CDR1 as LNHDA and CDR2 as SQIVND (reference sequence). Trimming removed 10 bases from V and 6 bases from J, with 19 bases in between. The chain's CDR3 is CATKNRLQENTIYF. Here the CDR3 DNA reads TGTGCCACCAAAAACCGATTACAGGAAAACACCATATATTTT.

This chain links TRBV5-1 with TRBJ1-3; D might be TRBD1 (6 bases). Per the germline V gene, CDR1 is SGHRS and CDR2 is YFSETQ. Trimming pared 4 bases from V and 0 bases from J, leaving 14 bases between. CDR3 length: 16 residues. The CDR3 coding sequence is TGCGCCAGCAGCCGGACAGAAGTTATCTCTGGAAACACCATATATTTT. It yields the protein CASSRTEVISGNTIYF.

The CDR3 DNA follows: TGCAGCGCCGAGTGGGGCACTGAAGCTTTCTTT. Translated: CSAEWGTEAFF. J is TRBJ1-1 and V is TRBV29-1; no firm D call. Germline V gene sequence: CDR1 SQVTM, CDR2 ANQGSEA. CDR3 length: 11 residues. V shed 7 bases and J shed 4 bases, with 10 bases lying between them.

The chain uses TRBV10-2 and TRBJ1-1; D gene uncertain. The V gene's germline CDR1 is WSHSY and CDR2 SAAADI. Trimming shortened V by 7 bases and J by 1 base, and 4 bases separated the two germline ends. The CDR3 sequence is 11 residues long. The CDR3 nucleotides are TGCGCCAGCACAGGGAACACTGAAGCTTTCTTT. It is translated as CASTGNTEAFF.

The DNA for the CDR3 is TGTGCCAGCAGCCGAGTGGGGGGTTTGAACAATGAGCAGTTCTTC. It codes for CASSRVGGLNNEQFF. The rearrangement links TRBV9 to TRBJ2-1; a weak D match, TRBD2 (6 bases). V was pared by 4 bases and J by 5 bases, with 16 bases between. The CDR3 totals 15 residues. Germline V gives CDR1 SGDLS, CDR2 YYNGEE.

The chain has TRBV5-5 and TRBJ1-3, with D unclear. The CDR3 is 16 residues long. V was clipped by 0 bases and J by 0 bases, with 10 bases between them. Germline values: CDR1 SGHKS, CDR2 YYEKEE (reference sequence). CDR3 sequence: CASSLGLISSGNTIYF. The CDR3 DNA is TGTGCCAGCAGCTTGGGGTTGATTAGCTCTGGAAACACCATATATTTT.

The V call is TRBV9, the J call TRBJ2-3, with 10 nucleotides matching TRBD2. CDR1 is SGDLS and CDR2 is YYNGEE in the germline V gene. The CDR3 consists of 19 residues. With V trimmed by 4 bases and J by 1 base, 15 bases remained unmatched. In DNA, the CDR3 is TGTGCCAGCAGCTTTACGGAGCGGCTAGCGGGGGAGGGCACAGATACGCAGTATTTT. Translated: CASSFTERLAGEGTDTQYF.

This clone came up once. As DNA, the CDR3 is TGTGCCAGCAGAGGGGGATCGGTCACTGAAGCTTTCTTT. Its protein product is CASRGGSVTEAFF. The genes are TRBV12-3 or TRBV12-4 and TRBJ1-1, with D possibly being TRBD1 (6 bases). V dropped 6 bases and J dropped 4 bases, with 12 bases sitting between them. The CDR3 is made up of 13 amino acids.

The V call is TRBV15, the J call TRBJ2-7; D gene uncertain. Germline values: CDR1 LNHNV, CDR2 YYDKDF (reference sequence). Trimming pared 3 bases from V and 5 bases from J, leaving 11 bases between. The CDR3 extends over 13 amino acids. In DNA, the CDR3 is TGTGCCACCAGCAGGTCTTCTGGGCACGAGCAGTACTTC. This translates into CATSRSSGHEQYF.

The V call is TRBV11-2, the J call TRBJ2-2; D is unclear. Looked up from germline, CDR1 is SGHAT and CDR2 is FQNNGV. This CDR3 comprises 15 residues. Trimming cost V 1 base and J 0 bases, with 6 bases left between them. The CDR3 DNA reads TGTGCCAGCAGCTTAGGGTCCGCGAACACCGGGGAGCTGTTTTTT. Its protein product is CASSLGSANTGELFF.

This sequence joins TRBV5-1 and TRBJ1-5; D is undetermined. Trimming pared 3 bases from V and 6 bases from J, leaving 16 bases between. The CDR3 is 15 amino acids. From germline, CDR1 is SGHRS and CDR2 YFSETQ. The DNA for the CDR3 is TGCGCCAGCAGCTCCGGTGGGGAGGCGACTCAGCCCCAGCATTTT. It specifies CASSSGGEATQPQHF. Full variable domain (remainder filled in from reference TRBV5-1 and TRBJ1-5): KAGVTQTPRYLIKTRGQQVTLSCSPISGHRSVSWYQQTPGQGLQFLFEYFSETQRNKGNFPGRFSGRQFSNSRSEMNVSTLELGDSALYLCASSSGGEATQPQHFGDGTRLSIL.

The J gene is TRBJ1-1, the V gene TRBV18; D might be TRBD1 (5 bases). The CDR3 is 15 residues long. Trimming took off 3 bases at V and 4 bases at J, with 15 bases between the two ends. Germline CDR1 is KGHSH and CDR2 is LQKENI. This CDR3 reads CASSPNDPGGTEAFF. As DNA, the CDR3 is TGTGCCAGCTCACCCAACGACCCGGGGGGCACTGAAGCTTTCTTT.

This clone was seen only once. The V and J genes are TRBV7-9 and TRBJ1-4; no definite D call. Germline CDR1 reads SEHNR; CDR2 reads FQNEAQ (reference sequence). Trimming took 1 base from V and 8 from J, leaving 20 bases between them. CDR3 length equals 17 residues. The CDR3 sequence is CASSLEDQARGKEKLFF. The CDR3 coding sequence is TGTGCCAGCAGCTTAGAGGACCAGGCACGGGGAAAAGAAAAACTGTTTTTT. Full variable domain (remainder filled in from reference TRBV7-9 and TRBJ1-4): DTGVSQNPRHKITKRGQNVTFRCDPISEHNRLYWYRQTLGQGPEFLTYFQNEAQLEKSRLLSDRFSAERPKGSFSTLEIQRTEQGDSAMYLCASSLEDQARGKEKLFFGSGTQLSVL.

This clone was seen just once. This rearrangement joins TRBV28 to TRBJ1-6; D uncertain. Trimming stripped 5 bases from V and 7 bases from J, with 12 bases between. This CDR3 comprises 14 residues. Per the germline V gene, CDR1 is MDHEN and CDR2 is SYDVKM. CDR3 bases: TGTGCCAGCAGTCAGGATGTCCAAAATTCACCCCTCCACTTT. Its translation is CASSQDVQNSPLHF.

This clone was counted a single time. CDR3 coding DNA: TGTGCCAGCAGCGCTGGGGCCCTCTCTGGAAACACCATATATTTT. Its translation is CASSAGALSGNTIYF. This chain joins TRBV9 and TRBJ1-3, with a possible D match to TRBD1 (5 bases). CDR3 length equals 15 residues. Germline CDR1 is SGDLS and CDR2 is YYNGEE. V lost 3 bases and J lost 0, with 10 bases in between.

This chain connects TRBV5-1 to TRBJ1-1; D gene ambiguous. The germline V and J ends were trimmed by 1 base and 4 bases, with 11 bases remaining between them. Germline V gene sequence: CDR1 SGHRS, CDR2 YFSETQ. This CDR3 has 14 residues. Written as DNA, the CDR3 is TGCGCCAGCAGCTTGAATCCGGATGGCACTGAAGCTTTCTTT. Translated: CASSLNPDGTEAFF.

V and J are TRBV3-1 (or the pseudogene TRBV3-2) and TRBJ1-2; tentatively, D is TRBD1 (5 bases). The germline CDR1 and CDR2 sequences are LGHDT and YNNKEL (reference sequence). There are 12 residues in the CDR3. V lost 1 base and J lost 6, with 6 bases in between. The CDR3 DNA reads as TGTGCCAGCAGCCAAGGGGACGATGGCTACACCTTC. Translating it yields CASSQGDDGYTF.

The CDR3 coding sequence is TGTGCCAGCAGCCCTCTAAGGACGGCTGAAGCTTTCTTT. This gives the protein CASSPLRTAEAFF. V usage is TRBV14 and J usage is TRBJ1-1; D not certain. Trimming removed 4 bases at V and 6 bases at J, with 12 bases between. This CDR3 has 13 amino acids. Germline values: CDR1 SGHDN, CDR2 FVKESK.

The genes are TRBV18 and TRBJ1-2; D gene uncertain. In germline, CDR1 is KGHSH, CDR2 LQKENI. V lost 6 bases and J 8 bases, leaving 13 bases between the germline ends. The CDR3 contains 12 residues. The CDR3 is CASSSSNWGYTF. The CDR3 region has the DNA TGTGCCAGCTCGAGTTCAAATTGGGGCTACACCTTC.

This clone was counted once. The CDR3 is CATALGDRVRNTIYF. Written as DNA, the CDR3 is TGTGCCACCGCCCTCGGGGACAGGGTTCGAAACACCATATATTTT. This chain links TRBV6-6 with TRBJ1-3; 9 positions agree with TRBD1. V shed 10 bases, J shed 5 bases, and the junction held 12 bases outside the gene matches. CDR1 is MNHNY and CDR2 is SVGAGI in the germline V gene (reference sequence). This CDR3 has 15 amino acids.

A single count supports this clone. The chain is built from TRBV7-8 and TRBJ1-5, with D uncertain. The ends were cut back, 1 base at V and 1 base at J, with 8 bases in the middle. The CDR3 spans 15 residues. CDR1 SGHVS and CDR2 FQNEAQ come from the germline V gene. CDR3 DNA sequence: TGTGCCAGCAGCTTAGTGGTAGAAAGCAATCAGCCCCAGCATTTT. Protein: CASSLVVESNQPQHF.

The V and J genes are TRBV5-1 and TRBJ2-3; the match to TRBD2 covers 9 bases. Germline V gene data show CDR1 as SGHRS and CDR2 as YFSETQ. The V and J ends lost 1 base and 2 bases, in that order; junction bases with no gene match: 8. The CDR3 consists of 17 residues. DNA for the CDR3: TGCGCCAGCAGCTTGTGGGGGAGCGGGGGGCACACAGATACGCAGTATTTT. It encodes CASSLWGSGGHTDTQYF. Combining the CDR3 with reference TRBV5-1 and TRBJ2-3 gives the whole variable domain KAGVTQTPRYLIKTRGQQVTLSCSPISGHRSVSWYQQTPGQGLQFLFEYFSETQRNKGNFPGRFSGRQFSNSRSEMNVSTLELGDSALYLCASSLWGSGGHTDTQYFGPGTRLTVL.

The chain joins TRBV3-1 (or the pseudogene TRBV3-2) to TRBJ2-1, with D tentatively TRBD2 (6 bases). Germline CDR1 reads LGHDT; CDR2 reads YNNKEL (reference sequence). Trimming took off 6 bases at V and 9 bases at J, with 15 bases between the two ends. There are 13 residues in the CDR3. CDR3 sequence (DNA): TGTGCCAGCAGTCGAACGGGGGTTGCTGAGCAGTTCTTC. Translated, it gives CASSRTGVAEQFF.

This sequence joins TRBV5-5 and TRBJ2-7; D call uncertain. This CDR3 has 16 residues. The ends were cut back, 0 bases at V and 4 bases at J, with 17 bases in the middle. Germline CDR1 reads SGHKS; CDR2 reads YYEKEE (reference sequence). CDR3 sequence reads: CASSLAGRMSEYEQYF. In DNA form, the CDR3 reads TGTGCCAGCAGCTTGGCAGGAAGGATGTCGGAATACGAGCAGTACTTC.

The V gene is TRBV25-1, the J gene TRBJ1-6; D is unclear. The CDR3 sequence is 17 residues long. Germline CDR1 and CDR2: MGHDK and SYGVNS. Trimming removed 3 bases from V and 0 bases from J, with 12 bases in between. DNA of the CDR3: TGTGCCAGCAGTGATGCGACGGGGAGCTCCTATAATTCACCCCTCCACTTT. Its translation: CASSDATGSSYNSPLHF.

The chain links TRBV5-6 to TRBJ2-5; 8 bases align to TRBD1. Germline V gene data show CDR1 as SGHDT and CDR2 as YYEEEE. J was trimmed by 5 bases and V by 4 bases; bases with no gene match: 4. The CDR3 runs to 13 residues. The CDR3 protein is CASSQRDRETQYF. The CDR3 DNA reads TGTGCCAGCAGCCAAAGGGACAGGGAGACCCAGTACTTC.